A single sample gave rise to the 3 T cell receptor beta chains below, sequenced in a study of T cell changes during pregnancy in multiple sclerosis. Some clones are missing from TCRdb's copy, which holds only in-frame ones; the method was immunoSEQ multiplex PCR. The table shows 85,000 to 100,000 clones, with roughly 92% occurring only once. The sample in question was peripheral blood, obtained after pregnancy. These receptors all stem from a female donor with multiple sclerosis, enrolled in a pregnancy study.

The chain recombines TRBV18 with TRBJ1-4, with TRBD1 as a possible D gene (6 bases). V gave up 5 bases and J gave up 5 bases, with 12 bases separating them. Germline CDR1 is KGHSH and CDR2 is LQKENI. The CDR3 runs to 14 residues. The CDR3 loop reads CASSDDRFNEKLFF. For the CDR3, the DNA is TGTGCCAGCTCAGATGACAGGTTCAATGAAAAACTGTTTTTT. The full variable domain, its missing parts supplied by reference TRBV18 and TRBJ1-4, is NAGVMQNPRHLVRRRGQEARLRCSPMKGHSHVYWYRQLPEEGLKFMVYLQKENIIDESGMPKERFSAEFPKEGPSILRIQQVVRGDSAAYFCASSDDRFNEKLFFGSGTQLSVL.

CDR3 residues: CASSLRSGGVSYEQYF. The CDR3 coding sequence is TGTGCCAGCAGCCTTAGATCTGGCGGGGTCAGCTACGAGCAGTACTTC. The chain uses TRBV13 and TRBJ2-7; D is possibly TRBD2 (6 bases). CDR3 size: 16 residues. Deletions cut 5 bases from V and 3 bases from J, with 20 bases between. Looked up from germline, CDR1 is PRHDT and CDR2 is FYEKMQ (reference sequence).

The V gene is TRBV10-3, the J gene TRBJ2-7; a possible D gene is TRBD1 (6 bases). Germline V lookup: CDR1 ENHRY, CDR2 SYGVKD. The CDR3 length is 13 residues. Trimming took 10 bases from V and 4 from J, leaving 17 bases between them. The CDR3 loop is CATGPQGVYEQYF. In nucleotides, the CDR3 is TGTGCCACAGGCCCACAGGGAGTTTACGAGCAGTACTTC.